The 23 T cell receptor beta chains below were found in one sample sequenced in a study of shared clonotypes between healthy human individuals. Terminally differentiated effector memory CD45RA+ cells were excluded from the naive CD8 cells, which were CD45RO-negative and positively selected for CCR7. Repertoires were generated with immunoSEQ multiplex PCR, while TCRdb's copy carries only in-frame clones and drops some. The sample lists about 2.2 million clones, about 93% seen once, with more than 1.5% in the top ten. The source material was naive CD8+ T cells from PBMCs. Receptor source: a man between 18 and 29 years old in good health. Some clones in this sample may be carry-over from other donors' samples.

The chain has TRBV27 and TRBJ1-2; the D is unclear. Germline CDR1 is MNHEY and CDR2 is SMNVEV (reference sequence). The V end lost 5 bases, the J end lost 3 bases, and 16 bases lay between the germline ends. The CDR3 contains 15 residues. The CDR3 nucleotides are TGTGCCAGCAGTCCCCACGGTGCAGGACACTATGGCTACACCTTC. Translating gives CASSPHGAGHYGYTF.

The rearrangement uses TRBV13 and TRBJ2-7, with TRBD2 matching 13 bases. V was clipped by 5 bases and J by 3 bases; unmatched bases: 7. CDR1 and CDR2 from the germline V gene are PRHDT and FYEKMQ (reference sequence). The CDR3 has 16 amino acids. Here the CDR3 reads CASSDTGTSGIYEQYF. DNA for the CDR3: TGTGCCAGCAGCGACACCGGGACTAGCGGGATCTACGAGCAGTACTTC.

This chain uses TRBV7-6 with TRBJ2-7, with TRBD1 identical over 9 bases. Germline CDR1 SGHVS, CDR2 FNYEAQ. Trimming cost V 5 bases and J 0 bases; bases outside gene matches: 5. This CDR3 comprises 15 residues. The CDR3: CASSRDRGNSYEQYF. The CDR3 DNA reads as TGTGCCAGCAGCCGAGACAGGGGGAACTCCTACGAGCAGTACTTC.

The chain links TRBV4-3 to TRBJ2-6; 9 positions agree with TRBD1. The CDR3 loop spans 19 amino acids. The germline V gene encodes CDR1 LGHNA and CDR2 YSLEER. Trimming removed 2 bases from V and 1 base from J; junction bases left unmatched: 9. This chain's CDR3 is CASSQPWGQGKSGANVLTF. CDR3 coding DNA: TGCGCCAGCAGCCAACCCTGGGGACAGGGCAAATCTGGGGCCAACGTCCTGACTTTC.

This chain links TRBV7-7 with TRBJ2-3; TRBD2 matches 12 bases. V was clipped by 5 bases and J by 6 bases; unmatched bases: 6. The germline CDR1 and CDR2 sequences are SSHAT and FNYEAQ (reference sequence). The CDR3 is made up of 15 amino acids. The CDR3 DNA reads TGTGCCAGCAGCAGGACTAGCGGGATTTCGGATACGCAGTATTTT. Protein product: CASSRTSGISDTQYF.

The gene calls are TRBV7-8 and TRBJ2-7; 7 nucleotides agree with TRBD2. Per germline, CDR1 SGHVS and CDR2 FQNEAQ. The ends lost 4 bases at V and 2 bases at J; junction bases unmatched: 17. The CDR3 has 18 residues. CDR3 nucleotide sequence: TGTGCCAGCAGCTCTGATACTAGCGCTACCAAGTTCACCTACGAGCAGTACTTC. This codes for CASSSDTSATKFTYEQYF.

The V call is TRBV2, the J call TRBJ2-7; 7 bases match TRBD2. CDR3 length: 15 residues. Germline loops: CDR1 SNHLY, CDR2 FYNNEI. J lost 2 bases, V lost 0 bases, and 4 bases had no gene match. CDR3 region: CASSEAQGTTYEQYF. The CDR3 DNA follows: TGTGCCAGCAGTGAAGCGCAAGGGACTACCTACGAGCAGTACTTC.

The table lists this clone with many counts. The CDR3 region has the DNA TGTGCCAGCAGCTTGGAGCCCGGGGGGCGTATGTTCTTC. Amino acids: CASSLEPGGRMFF. The rearrangement uses TRBV5-4 and TRBJ2-1; tentative D call: TRBD2 (7 bases). The CDR3 runs to 13 residues. Per the germline V gene, CDR1 is SGHNT and CDR2 is YYREEE (reference sequence). Trimming took 0 bases from V and 15 from J, leaving 16 bases between them.

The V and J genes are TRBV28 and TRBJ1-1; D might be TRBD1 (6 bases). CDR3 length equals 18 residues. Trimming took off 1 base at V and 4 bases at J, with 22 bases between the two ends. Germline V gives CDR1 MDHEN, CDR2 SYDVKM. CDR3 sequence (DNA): TGTGCCAGCAGTTTATCGGCCACAGGGTCCGCTTTGGGCACTGAAGCTTTCTTT. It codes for CASSLSATGSALGTEAFF.

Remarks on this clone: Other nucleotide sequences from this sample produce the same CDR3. The CDR3 DNA sequence: TGCGCCAGCAGCCAAGATCGTAGTTCCTACAATGAGCAGTTCTTC. Its protein is CASSQDRSSYNEQFF. The chain employs TRBV4-3 and TRBJ2-1, with D unclear. Between the trimmed V and J ends, which lost 0 bases and 1 base, there was a span of 7 bases. In germline, CDR1 is LGHNA, CDR2 YSLEER. This CDR3 spans 15 amino acids.

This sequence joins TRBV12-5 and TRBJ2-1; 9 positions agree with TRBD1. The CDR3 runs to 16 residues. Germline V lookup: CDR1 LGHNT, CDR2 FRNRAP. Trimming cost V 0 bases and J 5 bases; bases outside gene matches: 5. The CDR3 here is CASGLVRQGVDNEQFF. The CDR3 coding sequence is TGTGCTAGTGGTTTGGTCAGACAGGGGGTAGACAATGAGCAGTTCTTC.

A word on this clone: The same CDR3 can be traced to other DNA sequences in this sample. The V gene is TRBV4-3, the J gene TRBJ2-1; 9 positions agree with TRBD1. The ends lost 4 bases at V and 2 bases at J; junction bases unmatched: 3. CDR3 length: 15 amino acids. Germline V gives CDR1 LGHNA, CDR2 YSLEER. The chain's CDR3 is CASSRGTGTYNEQFF. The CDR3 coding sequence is TGCGCCAGCAGCCGGGGGACAGGGACCTACAATGAGCAGTTCTTC.

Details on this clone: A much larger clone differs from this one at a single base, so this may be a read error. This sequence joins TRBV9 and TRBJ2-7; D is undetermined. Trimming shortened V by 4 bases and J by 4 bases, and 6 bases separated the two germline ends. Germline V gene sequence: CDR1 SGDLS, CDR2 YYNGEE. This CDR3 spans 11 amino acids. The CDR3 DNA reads TGTGCCAGCAGCTTAGGATACGAGCAGTACTTC. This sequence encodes CASSLGYEQYF.

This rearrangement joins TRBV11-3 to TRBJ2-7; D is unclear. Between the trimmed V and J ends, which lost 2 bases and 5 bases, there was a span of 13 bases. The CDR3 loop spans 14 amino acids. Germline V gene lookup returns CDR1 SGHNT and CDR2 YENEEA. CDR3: CASSLTAGSNEQYF. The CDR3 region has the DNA TGTGCCAGCAGCTTAACCGCAGGTAGCAACGAGCAGTACTTC.

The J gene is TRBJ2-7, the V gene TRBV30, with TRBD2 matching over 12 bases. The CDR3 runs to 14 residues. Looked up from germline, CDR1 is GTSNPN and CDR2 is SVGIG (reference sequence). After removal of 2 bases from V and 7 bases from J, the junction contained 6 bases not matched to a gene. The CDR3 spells CAWSQGLAGTEQYF. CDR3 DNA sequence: TGTGCCTGGAGTCAAGGACTAGCGGGAACTGAGCAGTACTTC.

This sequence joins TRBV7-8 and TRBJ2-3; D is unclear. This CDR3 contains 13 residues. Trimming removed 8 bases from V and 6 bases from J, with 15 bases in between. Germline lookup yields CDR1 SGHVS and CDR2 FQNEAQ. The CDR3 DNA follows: TGTGCCAGCGGGTCAGACCTCCGGGATACGCAGTATTTT. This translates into CASGSDLRDTQYF.

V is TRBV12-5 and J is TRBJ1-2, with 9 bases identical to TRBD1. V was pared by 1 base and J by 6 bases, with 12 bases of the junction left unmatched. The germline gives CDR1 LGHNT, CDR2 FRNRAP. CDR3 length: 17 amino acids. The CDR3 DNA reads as TGTGCTAGTGGTTTGGACGCACGCGGGGACAGGGAAAATGGCTACACCTTC. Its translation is CASGLDARGDRENGYTF.

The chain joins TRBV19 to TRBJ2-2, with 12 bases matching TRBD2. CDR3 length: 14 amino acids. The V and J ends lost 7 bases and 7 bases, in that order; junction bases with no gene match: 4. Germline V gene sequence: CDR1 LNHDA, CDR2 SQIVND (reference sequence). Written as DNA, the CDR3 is TGTGCCAGTAACCCGGGACTAGCGGGCGGGGAGCTGTTTTTT. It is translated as CASNPGLAGGELFF.

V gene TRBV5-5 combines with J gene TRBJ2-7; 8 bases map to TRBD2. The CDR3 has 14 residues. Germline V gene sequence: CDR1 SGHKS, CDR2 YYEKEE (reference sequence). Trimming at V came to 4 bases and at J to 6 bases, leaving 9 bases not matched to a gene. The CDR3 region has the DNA TGTGCCAGCAGCCTGGGACTAGTGGGGCTCGAGCAGTACTTC. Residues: CASSLGLVGLEQYF.

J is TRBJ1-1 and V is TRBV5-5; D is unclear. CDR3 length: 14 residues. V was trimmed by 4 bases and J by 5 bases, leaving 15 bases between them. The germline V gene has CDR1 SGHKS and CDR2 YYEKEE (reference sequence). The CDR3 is CASSPPGSVTEAFF. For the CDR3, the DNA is TGTGCCAGCAGCCCCCCGGGTAGTGTAACTGAAGCTTTCTTT. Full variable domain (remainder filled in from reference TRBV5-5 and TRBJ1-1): DAGVTQSPTHLIKTRGQQVTLRCSPISGHKSVSWYQQVLGQGPQFIFQYYEKEERGRGNFPDRFSARQFPNYSSELNVNALLLGDSALYLCASSPPGSVTEAFFGQGTRLTVV.

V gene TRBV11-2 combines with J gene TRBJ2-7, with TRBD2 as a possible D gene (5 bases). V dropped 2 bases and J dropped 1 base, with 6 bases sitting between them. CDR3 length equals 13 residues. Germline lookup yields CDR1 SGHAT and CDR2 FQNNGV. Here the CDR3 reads CASSLWRSYEQYF. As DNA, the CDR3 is TGTGCCAGCAGCTTATGGAGGTCCTACGAGCAGTACTTC.

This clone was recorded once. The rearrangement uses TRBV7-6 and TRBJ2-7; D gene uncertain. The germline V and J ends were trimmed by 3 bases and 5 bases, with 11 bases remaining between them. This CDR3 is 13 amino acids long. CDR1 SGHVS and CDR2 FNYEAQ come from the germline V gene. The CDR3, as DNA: TGTGCCAGCAGCTTCCCTGAAGGGAACGAGCAGTACTTC. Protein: CASSFPEGNEQYF. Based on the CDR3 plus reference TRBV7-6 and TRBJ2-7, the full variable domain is GAGVSQSPRYKVTKRGQDVALRCDPISGHVSLYWYRQALGQGPEFLTYFNYEAQQDKSGLPNDRFSAERPEGSISTLTIQRTEQRDSAMYRCASSFPEGNEQYFGPGTRLTVT.

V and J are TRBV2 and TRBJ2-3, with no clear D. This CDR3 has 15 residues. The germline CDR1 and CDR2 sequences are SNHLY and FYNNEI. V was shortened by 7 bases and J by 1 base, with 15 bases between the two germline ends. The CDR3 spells CASTARQTRTDTQYF. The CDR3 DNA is TGTGCCAGCACTGCCCGGCAGACCCGCACAGATACGCAGTATTTT.